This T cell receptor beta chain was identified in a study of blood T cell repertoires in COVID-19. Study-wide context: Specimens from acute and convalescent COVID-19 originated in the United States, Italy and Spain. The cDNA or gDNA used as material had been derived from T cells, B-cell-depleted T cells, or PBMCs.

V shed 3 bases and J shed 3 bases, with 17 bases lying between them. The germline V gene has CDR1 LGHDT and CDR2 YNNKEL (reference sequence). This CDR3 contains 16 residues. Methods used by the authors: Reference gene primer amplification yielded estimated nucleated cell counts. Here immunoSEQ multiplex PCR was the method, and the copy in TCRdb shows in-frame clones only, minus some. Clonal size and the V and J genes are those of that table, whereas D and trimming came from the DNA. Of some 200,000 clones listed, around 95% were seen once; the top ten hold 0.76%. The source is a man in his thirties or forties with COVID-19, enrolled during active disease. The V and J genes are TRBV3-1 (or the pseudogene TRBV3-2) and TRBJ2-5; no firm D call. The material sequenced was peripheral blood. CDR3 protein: CASSHTFDTSEETQYF. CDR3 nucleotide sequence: TGTGCCAGCAGCCACACATTCGACACATCTGAAGAGACCCAGTACTTC.